This T cell receptor (beta chain) emerged from a study of shared clonotypes between healthy human individuals. Overall study context: Per-donor plates numbered three CD4 naive, three CD4 memory, two CD8 naive and one CD8 memory.

Study-wide points: The sole specimen, blood, was sampled, and tissue repertoires likely differ. Several donors held approximately 5% of naive CD4 clonotypes in common. Genetic and exposure-history diversity was limited by the small donor number.

Germline V gives CDR1 SNHLY, CDR2 FYNNEI. This CDR3 region has 14 residues. V lost 4 bases and J 7 bases, leaving 14 bases between the germline ends. Data came from immunoSEQ multiplex PCR; TCRdb stores just in-frame clones and leaves some out. Here the sample spans about 520,000 clones, 95% to 96% being singletons. A word on this clone: Antigen specificity is unknown.

This chain joins TRBV2 and TRBJ1-5; a possible D gene is TRBD1 (5 bases). Source material: naive CD4+ T cells sorted from blood. The subset denotes: CD45RA+ positively selected. This receptor was identified in a woman younger than 45 in good health. The CDR3 DNA follows: TGTGCCAGCAGTGGATCAGGGAGGGGCCAGCCCCAGCATTTT. Its translation is CASSGSGRGQPQHF.